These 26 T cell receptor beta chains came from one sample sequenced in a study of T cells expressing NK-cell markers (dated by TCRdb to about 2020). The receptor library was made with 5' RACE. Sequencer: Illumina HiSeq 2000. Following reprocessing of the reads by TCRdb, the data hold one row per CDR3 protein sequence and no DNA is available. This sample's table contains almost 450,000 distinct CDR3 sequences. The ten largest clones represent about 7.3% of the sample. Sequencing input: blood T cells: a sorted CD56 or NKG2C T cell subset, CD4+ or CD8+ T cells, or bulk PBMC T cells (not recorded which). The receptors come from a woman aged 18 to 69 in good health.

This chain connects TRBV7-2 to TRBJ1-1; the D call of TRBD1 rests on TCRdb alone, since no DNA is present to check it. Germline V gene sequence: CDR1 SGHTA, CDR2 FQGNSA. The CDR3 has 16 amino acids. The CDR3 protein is CASSLFGAAGNTEAFF.

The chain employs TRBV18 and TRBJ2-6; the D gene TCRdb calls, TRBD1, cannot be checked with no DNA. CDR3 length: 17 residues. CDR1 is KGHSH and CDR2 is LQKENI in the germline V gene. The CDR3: CASSPPGQGSGANVLTF.

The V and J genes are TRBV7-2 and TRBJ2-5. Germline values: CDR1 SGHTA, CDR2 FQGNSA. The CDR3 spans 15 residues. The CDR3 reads CASSLELEEQETQYF.

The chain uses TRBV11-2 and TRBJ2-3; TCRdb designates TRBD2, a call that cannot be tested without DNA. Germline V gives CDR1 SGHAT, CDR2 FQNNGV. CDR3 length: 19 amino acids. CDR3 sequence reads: CASSSGLAGGSGAQDTQYF.

CDR3: CASSLSAGGIETQYF. The V call is TRBV7-8, the J call TRBJ2-5; the TCRdb D gene call, TRBD2, has no DNA to confirm it. In germline, CDR1 is SGHVS, CDR2 FQNEAQ. CDR3 length: 15 residues.

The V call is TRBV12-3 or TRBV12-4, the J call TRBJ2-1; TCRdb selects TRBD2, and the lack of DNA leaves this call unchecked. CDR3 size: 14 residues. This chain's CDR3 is CASSGLANDNEQFF.

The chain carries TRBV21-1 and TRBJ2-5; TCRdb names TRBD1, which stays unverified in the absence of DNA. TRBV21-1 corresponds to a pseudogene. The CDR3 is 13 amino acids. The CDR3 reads CASSKVTVRAQYF.

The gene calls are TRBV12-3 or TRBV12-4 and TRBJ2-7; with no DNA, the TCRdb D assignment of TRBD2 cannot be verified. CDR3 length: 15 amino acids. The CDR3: CASSSGTSGSYEQYF.

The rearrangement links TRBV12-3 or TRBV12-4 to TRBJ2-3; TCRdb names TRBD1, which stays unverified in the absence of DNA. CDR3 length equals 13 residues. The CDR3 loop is CASSHDRGYTQYF.

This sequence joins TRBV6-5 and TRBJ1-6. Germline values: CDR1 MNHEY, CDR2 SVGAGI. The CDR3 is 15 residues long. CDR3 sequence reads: CASSYSDRSNSPLHF.

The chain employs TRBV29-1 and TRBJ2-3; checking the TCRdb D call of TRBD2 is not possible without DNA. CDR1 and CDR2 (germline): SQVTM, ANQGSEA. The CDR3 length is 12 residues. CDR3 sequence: CSVDRDSDTQYF.

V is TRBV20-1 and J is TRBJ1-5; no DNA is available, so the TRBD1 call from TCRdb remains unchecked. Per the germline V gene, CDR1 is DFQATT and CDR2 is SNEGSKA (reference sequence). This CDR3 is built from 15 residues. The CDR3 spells CSARVVDSSNQPQHF.

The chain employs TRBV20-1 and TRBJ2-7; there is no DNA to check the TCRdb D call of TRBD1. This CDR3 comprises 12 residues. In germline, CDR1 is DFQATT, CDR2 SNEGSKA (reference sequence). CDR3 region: CSAFREAYEQYF.

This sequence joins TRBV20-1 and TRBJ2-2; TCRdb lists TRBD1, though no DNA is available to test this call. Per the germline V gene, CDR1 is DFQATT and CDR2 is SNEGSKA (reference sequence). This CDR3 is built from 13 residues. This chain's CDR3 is CSAPSGVRPRMFF.

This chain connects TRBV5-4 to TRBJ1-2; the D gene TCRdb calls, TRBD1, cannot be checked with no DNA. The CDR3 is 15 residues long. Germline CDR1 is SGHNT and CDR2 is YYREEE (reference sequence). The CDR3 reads CASSLLNQGTYGYTF.

The CDR3 protein is CASSTATGVGETQYF. The J gene is TRBJ2-5, the V gene TRBV19; lacking DNA, the TRBD1 call made by TCRdb goes unchecked. CDR1 is LNHDA and CDR2 is SQIVND in the germline V gene (reference sequence). There are 15 residues in the CDR3.

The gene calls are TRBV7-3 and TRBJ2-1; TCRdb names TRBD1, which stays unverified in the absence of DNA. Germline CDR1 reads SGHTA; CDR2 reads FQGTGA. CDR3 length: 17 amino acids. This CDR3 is CASSLTPDKAYYNEQFF.

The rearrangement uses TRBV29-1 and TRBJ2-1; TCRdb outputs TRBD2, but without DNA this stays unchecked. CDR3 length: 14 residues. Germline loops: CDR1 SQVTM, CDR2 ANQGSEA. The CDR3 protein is CSVATSGGAREQFF.

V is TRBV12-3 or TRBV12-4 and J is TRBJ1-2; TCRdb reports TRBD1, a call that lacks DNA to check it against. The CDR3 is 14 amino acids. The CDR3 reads CASTGTGGAYGYTF.

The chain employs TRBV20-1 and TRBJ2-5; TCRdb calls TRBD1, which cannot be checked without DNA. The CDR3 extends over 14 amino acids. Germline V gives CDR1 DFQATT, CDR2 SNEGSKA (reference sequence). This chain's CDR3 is CSARTPGGRETQYF.

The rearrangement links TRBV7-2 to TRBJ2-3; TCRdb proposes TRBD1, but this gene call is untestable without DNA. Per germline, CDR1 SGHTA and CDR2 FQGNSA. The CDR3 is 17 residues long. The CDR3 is CASSFLVAQPSTDTQYF.

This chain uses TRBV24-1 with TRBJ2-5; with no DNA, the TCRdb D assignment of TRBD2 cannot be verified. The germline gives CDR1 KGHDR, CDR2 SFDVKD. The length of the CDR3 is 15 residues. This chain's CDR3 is CATSDATRGKETQYF.

The chain's CDR3 is CASSYTLRTGVSGANVLTF. This chain uses TRBV6-2 or TRBV6-3 with TRBJ2-6; TCRdb designates TRBD1, a call that cannot be tested without DNA. The V gene's germline CDR1 is MNHEY and CDR2 SVGEGT. This CDR3 region has 19 residues.

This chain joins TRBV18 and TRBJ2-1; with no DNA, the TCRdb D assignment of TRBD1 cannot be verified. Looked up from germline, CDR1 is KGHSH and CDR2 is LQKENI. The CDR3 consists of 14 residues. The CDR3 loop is CASSPGGTGNEQFF.

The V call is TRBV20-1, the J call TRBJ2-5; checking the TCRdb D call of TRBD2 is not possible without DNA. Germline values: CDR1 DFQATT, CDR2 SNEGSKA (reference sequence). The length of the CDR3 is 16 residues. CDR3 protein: CSARRLAGESWETQYF.

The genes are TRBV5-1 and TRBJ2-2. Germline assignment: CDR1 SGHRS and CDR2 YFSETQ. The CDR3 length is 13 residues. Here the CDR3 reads CASSLTGGGELFF. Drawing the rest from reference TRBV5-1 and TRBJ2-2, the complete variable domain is KAGVTQTPRYLIKTRGQQVTLSCSPISGHRSVSWYQQTPGQGLQFLFEYFSETQRNKGNFPGRFSGRQFSNSRSEMNVSTLELGDSALYLCASSLTGGGELFFGEGSRLTVL.